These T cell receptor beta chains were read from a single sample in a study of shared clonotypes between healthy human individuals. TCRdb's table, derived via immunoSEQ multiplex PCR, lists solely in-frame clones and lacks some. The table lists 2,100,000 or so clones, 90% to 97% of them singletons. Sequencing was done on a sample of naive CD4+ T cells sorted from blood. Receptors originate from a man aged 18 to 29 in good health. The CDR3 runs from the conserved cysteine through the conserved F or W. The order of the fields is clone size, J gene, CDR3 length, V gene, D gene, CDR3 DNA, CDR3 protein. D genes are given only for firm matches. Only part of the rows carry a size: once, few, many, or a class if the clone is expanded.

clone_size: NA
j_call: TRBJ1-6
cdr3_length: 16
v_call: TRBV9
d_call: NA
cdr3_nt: TGTGCCAGCAGCGTAGGCTTAGGGGGAGTGAGTTCACCCCTCCACTTT
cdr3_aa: CASSVGLGGVSSPLHF

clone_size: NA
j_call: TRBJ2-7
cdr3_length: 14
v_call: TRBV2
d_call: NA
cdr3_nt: TGTGCCAGCAGTGAGTTCATGGGCCCCTACGAGCAGTACTTC
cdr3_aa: CASSEFMGPYEQYF

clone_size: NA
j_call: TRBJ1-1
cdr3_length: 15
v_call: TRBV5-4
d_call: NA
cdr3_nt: TGTGCCAGCAGCCCCCCCCACAGCGCTAACACTGAAGCTTTCTTT
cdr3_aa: CASSPPHSANTEAFF

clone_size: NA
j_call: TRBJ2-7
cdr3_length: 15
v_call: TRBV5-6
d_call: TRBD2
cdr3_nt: TGTGCCAGCAGCTTAGGACTAGCGGGAGGGTACGAGCAGTACTTC
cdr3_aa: CASSLGLAGGYEQYF

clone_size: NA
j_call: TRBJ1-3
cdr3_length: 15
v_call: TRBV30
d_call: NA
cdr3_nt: TGTGCCTGGAGGGGGTTGGCAGGGAGTGGAAACACCATATATTTT
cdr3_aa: CAWRGLAGSGNTIYF

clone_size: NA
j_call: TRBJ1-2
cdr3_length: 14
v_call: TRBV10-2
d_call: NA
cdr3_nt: TGCGCCAGCAGTGAGTCGGGCAGATGGAGTGGCTACACCTTC
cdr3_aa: CASSESGRWSGYTF

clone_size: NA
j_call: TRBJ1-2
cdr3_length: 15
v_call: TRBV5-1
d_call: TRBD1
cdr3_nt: TGCGCCAGCACCCCCATCTCGACAGGGGGCTCTGGCTACACCTTC
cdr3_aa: CASTPISTGGSGYTF

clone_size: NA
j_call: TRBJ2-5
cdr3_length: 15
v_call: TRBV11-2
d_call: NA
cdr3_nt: TGTGCCAGCAGCTCGAATTCGCTAGGGGAAATAACCCAGTACTTC
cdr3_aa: CASSSNSLGEITQYF

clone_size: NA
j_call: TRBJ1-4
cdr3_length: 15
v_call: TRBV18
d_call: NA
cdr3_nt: TGTGCCAGCTCACCACCCGGCCTACCGGGGGAAAAACTGTTTTTT
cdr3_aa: CASSPPGLPGEKLFF

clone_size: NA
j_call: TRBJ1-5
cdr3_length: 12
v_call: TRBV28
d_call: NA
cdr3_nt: TGTGCCAGCAGTCAGCTGAATCAGCCCCAGCATTTT
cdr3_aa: CASSQLNQPQHF

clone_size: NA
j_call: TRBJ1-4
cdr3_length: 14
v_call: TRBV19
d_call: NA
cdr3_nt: TGTGCCAGTAGTATGGGAGGGCCAGAAGAAAAACTGTTTTTT
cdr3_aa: CASSMGGPEEKLFF

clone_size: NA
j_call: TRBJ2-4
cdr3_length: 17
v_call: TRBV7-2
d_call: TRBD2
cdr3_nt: TGTGCCAGCAGCCCTAGGACTAGCGGAAGCGTTAAAAACATTCAGTACTTC
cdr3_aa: CASSPRTSGSVKNIQYF

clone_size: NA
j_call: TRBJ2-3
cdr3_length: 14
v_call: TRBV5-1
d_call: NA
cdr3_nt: TGCGCCAGCAGCTTCGGCGGGTTCACAGATACGCAGTATTTT
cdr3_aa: CASSFGGFTDTQYF

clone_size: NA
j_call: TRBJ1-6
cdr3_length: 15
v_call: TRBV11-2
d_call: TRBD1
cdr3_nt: TGTGCCGGCAGCTTAATGCAGGGGGACAATTCACCCCTCCACTTT
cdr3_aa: CAGSLMQGDNSPLHF

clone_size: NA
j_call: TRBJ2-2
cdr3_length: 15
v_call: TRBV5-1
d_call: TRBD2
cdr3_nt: TGCGCCAGCAGTACTAGCGGGAGGGACACCGGGGAGCTGTTTTTT
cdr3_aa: CASSTSGRDTGELFF

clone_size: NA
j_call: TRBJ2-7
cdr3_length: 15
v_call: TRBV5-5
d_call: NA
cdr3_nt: TGTGCCAGCAGCTTGGCCCCGCATGGGGTAAACGAGCAGTACTTC
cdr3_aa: CASSLAPHGVNEQYF

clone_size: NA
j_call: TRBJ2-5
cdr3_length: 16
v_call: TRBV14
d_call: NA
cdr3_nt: TGTGCCAGCAGCCAAAGACTAGTGGAGCGCCAAGAGACCCAGTACTTC
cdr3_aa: CASSQRLVERQETQYF

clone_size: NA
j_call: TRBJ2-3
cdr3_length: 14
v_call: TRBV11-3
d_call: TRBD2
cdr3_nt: TGTGCCAGCAGCCCTGCGGGAGTAACAGATACGCAGTATTTT
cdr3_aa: CASSPAGVTDTQYF

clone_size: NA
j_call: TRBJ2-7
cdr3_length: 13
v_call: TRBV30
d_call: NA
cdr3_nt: TGTGCCTGGAGTTGGCCGGGGGCCGGGGAGCAGTACTTC
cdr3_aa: CAWSWPGAGEQYF

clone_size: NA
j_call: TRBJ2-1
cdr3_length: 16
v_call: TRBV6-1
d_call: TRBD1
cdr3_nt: TGTGCCAGCAGTGGAGGACAGGGGTATTCCTACAATGAGCAGTTCTTC
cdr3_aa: CASSGGQGYSYNEQFF

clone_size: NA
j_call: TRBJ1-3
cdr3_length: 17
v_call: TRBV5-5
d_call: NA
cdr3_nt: TGTGCCAGCCGCCCTAGGGGACAAAATTACTCTGGAAACACCATATATTTT
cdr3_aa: CASRPRGQNYSGNTIYF

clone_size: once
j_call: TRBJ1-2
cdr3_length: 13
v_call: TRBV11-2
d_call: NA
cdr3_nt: TGTGCCAGCAGCTCCCTCTCGGGACCTTCTTATACCTTC
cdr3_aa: CASSSLSGPSYTF

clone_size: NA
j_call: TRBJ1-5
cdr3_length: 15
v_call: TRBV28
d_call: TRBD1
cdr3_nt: TGTGCCAGCAACGAAGACAGGGGGGGATGGCAGCCCCAGCATTTT
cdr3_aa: CASNEDRGGWQPQHF

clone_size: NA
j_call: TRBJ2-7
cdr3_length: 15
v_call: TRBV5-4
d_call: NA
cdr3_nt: TGTGCCAGCAGCTTGGGGGTTGAATCCTCCTACGAGCAGTACTTC
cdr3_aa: CASSLGVESSYEQYF

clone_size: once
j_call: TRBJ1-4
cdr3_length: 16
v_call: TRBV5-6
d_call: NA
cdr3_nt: TGTGCCAGCAGCTTACGTGTGATTGCGGATAATGAAAAACTGTTTTTT
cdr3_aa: CASSLRVIADNEKLFF

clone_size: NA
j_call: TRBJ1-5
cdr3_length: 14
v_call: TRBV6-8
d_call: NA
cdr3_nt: TGTGCCAGCAGGGGGCTAGGTAGCAATCAGCCCCAGCATTTT
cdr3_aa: CASRGLGSNQPQHF

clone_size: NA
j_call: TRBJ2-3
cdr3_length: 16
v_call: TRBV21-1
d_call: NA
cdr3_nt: TGTGCCAGCAGCAAAGGACCGGGGGGGCACGGAGATACGCAGTATTTT
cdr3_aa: CASSKGPGGHGDTQYF

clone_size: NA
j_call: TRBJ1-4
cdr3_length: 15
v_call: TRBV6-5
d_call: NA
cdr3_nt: TGTGCCAGCAGTTCAGCGGAGAGTTATAATGAAAAACTGTTTTTT
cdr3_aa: CASSSAESYNEKLFF

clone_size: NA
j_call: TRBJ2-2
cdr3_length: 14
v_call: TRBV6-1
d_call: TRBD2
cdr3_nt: TGTGCCACACGGACTAGCGGGAACACCGGGGAGCTGTTTTTT
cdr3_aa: CATRTSGNTGELFF

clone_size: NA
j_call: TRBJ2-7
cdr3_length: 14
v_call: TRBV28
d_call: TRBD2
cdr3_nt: TGTGCCAGCAGGTCTAGCGGGATCTCCTACGAGCAGTACTTC
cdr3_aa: CASRSSGISYEQYF

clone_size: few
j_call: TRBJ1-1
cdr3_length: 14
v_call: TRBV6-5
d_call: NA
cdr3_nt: TGTGCCAGCAGTTACTCACAGGTGAACACTGAAGCTTTCTTT
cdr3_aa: CASSYSQVNTEAFF

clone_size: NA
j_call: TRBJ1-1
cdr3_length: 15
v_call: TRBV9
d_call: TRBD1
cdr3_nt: TGTGCCAGCAGCCGGGGACAGAGCATGAACACTGAAGCTTTCTTT
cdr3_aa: CASSRGQSMNTEAFF

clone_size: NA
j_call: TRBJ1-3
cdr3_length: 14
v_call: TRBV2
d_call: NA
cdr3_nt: TGTGCCAGCAGGCCACAGGGTCCTGGAAACACCATATATTTT
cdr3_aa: CASRPQGPGNTIYF

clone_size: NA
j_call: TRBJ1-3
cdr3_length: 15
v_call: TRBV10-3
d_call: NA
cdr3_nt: TGTGCCATCAGTCGGGACACTAGCTCTGGAAACACCATATATTTT
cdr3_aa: CAISRDTSSGNTIYF

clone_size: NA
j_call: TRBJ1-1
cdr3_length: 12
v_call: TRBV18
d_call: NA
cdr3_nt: TGTGCCAGCTCACCACGGCTCACTGAAGCTTTCTTT
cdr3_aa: CASSPRLTEAFF

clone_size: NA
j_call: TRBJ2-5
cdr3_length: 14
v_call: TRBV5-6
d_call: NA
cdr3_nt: TGTGCCAGCAGCCCGGACCCCCGGGGGGAGACCCAGTACTTC
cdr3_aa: CASSPDPRGETQYF

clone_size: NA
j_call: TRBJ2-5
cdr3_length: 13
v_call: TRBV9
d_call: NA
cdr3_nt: TGTGCCAGCAGCGGGAGGGCCTTGGAGACCCAGTACTTC
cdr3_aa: CASSGRALETQYF

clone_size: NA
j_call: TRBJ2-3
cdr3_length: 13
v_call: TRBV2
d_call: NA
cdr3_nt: TGTGCCAGCAGTGAACAGGGATCAGATACGCAGTATTTT
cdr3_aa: CASSEQGSDTQYF

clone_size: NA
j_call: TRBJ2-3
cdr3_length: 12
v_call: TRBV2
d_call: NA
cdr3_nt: TGTGCCAGCAGCGACTCAGTGGATACGCAGTATTTT
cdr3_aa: CASSDSVDTQYF

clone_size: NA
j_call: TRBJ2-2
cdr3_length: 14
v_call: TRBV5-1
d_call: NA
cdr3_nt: TGCGCCAGCAGCTTGCAACTCCTCTCTGGGGAGCTGTTTTTT
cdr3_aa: CASSLQLLSGELFF

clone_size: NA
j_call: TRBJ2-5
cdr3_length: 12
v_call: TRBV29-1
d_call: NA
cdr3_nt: TGCAGCGTGGCTACAGGGACGGAGACCCAGTACTTC
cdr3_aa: CSVATGTETQYF

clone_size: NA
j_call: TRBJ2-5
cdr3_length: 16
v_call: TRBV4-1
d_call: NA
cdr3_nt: TGCGCCAGCAGCCAAACATCCGGGAACACCCAAGAGACCCAGTACTTC
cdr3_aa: CASSQTSGNTQETQYF

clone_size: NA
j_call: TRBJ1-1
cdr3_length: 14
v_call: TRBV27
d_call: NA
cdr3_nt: TGTGCCAGCAGTTTAGGAAGGGGGAACACTGAAGCTTTCTTT
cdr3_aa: CASSLGRGNTEAFF

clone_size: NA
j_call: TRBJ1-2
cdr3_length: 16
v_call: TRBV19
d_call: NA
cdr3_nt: TGTGCCAGTAGTCCTTGGGAATCCGGGGATGACTATGGCTACACCTTC
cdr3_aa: CASSPWESGDDYGYTF

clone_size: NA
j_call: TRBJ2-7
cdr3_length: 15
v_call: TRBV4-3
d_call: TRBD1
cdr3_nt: TGCGCCAGCAGCCAAACTGTCACAGGGGCCTACGAGCAGTACTTC
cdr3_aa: CASSQTVTGAYEQYF

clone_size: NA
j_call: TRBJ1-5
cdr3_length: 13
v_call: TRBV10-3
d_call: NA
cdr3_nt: TGTGCCATCAGTCCGACGAGCAATCAGCCCCAGCATTTT
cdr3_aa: CAISPTSNQPQHF

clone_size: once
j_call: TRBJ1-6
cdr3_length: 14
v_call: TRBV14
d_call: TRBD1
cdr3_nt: TGTGCCAGCAGACAACCGGGACAGAATTCACCCCTCCACTTT
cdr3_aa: CASRQPGQNSPLHF

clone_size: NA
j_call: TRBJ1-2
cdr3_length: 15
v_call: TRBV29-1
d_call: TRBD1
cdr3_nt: TGCAGCGTTGAAGATCTTAGTGGGACAGCAAGAGGCTACACCTTC
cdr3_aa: CSVEDLSGTARGYTF

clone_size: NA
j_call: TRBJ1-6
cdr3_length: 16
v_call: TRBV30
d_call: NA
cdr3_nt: TGTGCCTGGAGTGTATCCCAAAGCTCCTATAATTCACCCCTCCACTTT
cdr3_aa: CAWSVSQSSYNSPLHF

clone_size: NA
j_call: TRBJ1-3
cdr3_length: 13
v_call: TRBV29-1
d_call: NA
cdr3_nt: TGCAGCGCAGCGACGGACTCTGGAAACACCATATATTTT
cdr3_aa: CSAATDSGNTIYF